This is a list of T cell receptor beta chains from one sample in a study of T-cell memory formation after mild COVID-19. TCRdb passed the 5' RACE reads through MiXCR, listing each CDR3 protein once. The top ten clones hold approximately 25% of a sample with 110,000 to 150,000 distinct CDR3 sequences, under 30% of them seen once. The material sequenced was PBMCs or a T cell subset sorted from them (not recorded which). The receptors were sampled from an adult woman who had mild COVID-19 (a few samples of this study predate the infection). Cell type and time point are not known. Each CDR3 is given with its conserved first and last residue. Fields, in order: J gene, clone size, D gene, V gene, CDR3 protein, CDR3 DNA. The D gene is left open where the match is weak. Clone sizes are given selectively: once, few, many, or a class where the clone is expanded.

TRBJ2-2 | - | - | TRBV27 | CASSPEYTGELFF | TGTGCCAGCAGTCCTGAATACACCGGGGAGCTGTTTTTT
TRBJ2-2 | few | - | TRBV6-1 | CASRMPETHNTGELFF | TGTGCCAGCAGGATGCCCGAGACTCACAACACCGGGGAGCTGTTTTTT
TRBJ1-3 | - | - | TRBV15 | CATSRDSDYSGNTIYF | TGTGCCACCAGCAGAGACAGCGATTACTCTGGAAACACCATATATTTT
TRBJ2-1 | - | - | TRBV9 | CASSVGGGRYNEQFF | TGTGCCAGCAGCGTAGGGGGTGGACGGTACAATGAGCAGTTCTTC
TRBJ1-5 | - | - | TRBV7-8 | CASSSFRAGMIEPQHF | TGTGCCAGCAGCTCGTTTCGTGCAGGGATGATCGAGCCCCAGCATTTT
TRBJ2-2 | many | - | TRBV25-1 | CASSVLATGELFF | TGTGCCAGCAGTGTCCTTGCCACCGGGGAGCTGTTTTTT
TRBJ2-1 | few | TRBD2 | TRBV6-6 | CASRVGLEYPTQFF | TGTGCCAGCAGAGTTGGACTAGAATATCCAACGCAGTTCTTC
TRBJ2-7 | - | TRBD1 | TRBV5-1 | CASRYHRDRTIYEQYF | TGCGCCAGCAGATATCACCGGGACAGGACGATTTACGAGCAGTACTTC
TRBJ2-1 | - | TRBD2 | TRBV4-2 | CASSQTSGTSNEQFF | TGTGCCAGCAGCCAAACTAGCGGGACGAGCAATGAGCAGTTCTTC
TRBJ2-1 | few | - | TRBV5-6 | CASSLGPTGTEQFF | TGTGCCAGCAGCTTGGGCCCCACAGGGACTGAGCAGTTCTTC
TRBJ1-2 | few | TRBD1 | TRBV7-6 | CASSPTGGTDYGYTF | TGTGCCAGCAGCCCGACCGGTGGGACAGACTATGGCTACACCTTC
TRBJ2-1 | few | - | TRBV11-3 | CASSSRQDNEQFF | TGTGCCAGCAGCTCACGACAGGACAATGAGCAGTTCTTC
TRBJ2-3 | - | TRBD2 | TRBV7-8 | CASSASGGEPDTQYF | TGTGCCAGCAGCGCTAGCGGGGGGGAGCCGGATACGCAGTATTTT
TRBJ1-2 | - | - | TRBV29-1 | CSVEVQKLYGYTF | TGCAGCGTTGAGGTACAGAAACTCTATGGCTACACCTTC
TRBJ1-4 | few | - | TRBV7-9 | CASSSSGWGNEKLFF | TGTGCCAGCAGCTCATCAGGGTGGGGTAATGAAAAACTGTTTTTT
TRBJ2-7 | - | - | TRBV20-1 | CSARRSSDYEQYF | TGCAGTGCTAGACGATCTAGCGACTACGAGCAGTACTTC
TRBJ1-2 | - | - | TRBV29-1 | CSVPGQGGYGYTF | TGCAGCGTGCCCGGGCAGGGCGGGTATGGCTACACCTTC
TRBJ2-7 | - | - | TRBV5-1 | CASGGARPYEQYF | TGCGCCAGCGGGGGGGCAAGGCCCTACGAGCAGTACTTC
TRBJ2-1 | few | - | TRBV5-1 | CASSAETGISYNEQFF | TGCGCCAGCAGCGCAGAAACGGGTATCTCCTACAATGAGCAGTTCTTC
TRBJ1-3 | few | - | TRBV30 | CAWKPLPVSSGNTIYF | TGTGCCTGGAAACCTTTACCGGTCAGCTCTGGAAACACCATATATTTT
TRBJ2-2 | - | TRBD1 | TRBV7-9 | CASRPPGQGNTGELFF | TGTGCCAGCAGGCCCCCGGGACAGGGCAACACCGGGGAGCTGTTTTTT
TRBJ1-2 | few | TRBD1 | TRBV14 | CASSQRGQGNYGYTF | TGTGCCAGCAGCCAACGCGGACAGGGAAACTATGGCTACACCTTC
TRBJ1-5 | few | - | TRBV6-2/TRBV6-3 | CASSLTIRISNQPQHF | TGTGCCAGCAGTCTTACTATTCGGATTAGCAATCAGCCCCAGCATTTT
TRBJ2-3 | - | - | TRBV20-1 | CSAMPLERKGTDTQYF | TGCAGTGCTATGCCCTTGGAGAGGAAAGGCACAGATACGCAGTATTTT
TRBJ2-1 | few | - | TRBV5-1 | CASSPWQGYEQFF | TGCGCCAGCAGCCCGTGGCAGGGGTATGAGCAGTTCTTC
TRBJ2-7 | - | - | TRBV5-1 | CASSWGSGVGEQYF | TGCGCCAGCAGCTGGGGTTCTGGGGTCGGCGAGCAGTACTTC
TRBJ2-3 | few | - | TRBV12-3/TRBV12-4 | CASSPPGSTQYF | TGTGCCAGCAGTCCTCCGGGATCTACGCAGTATTTT
TRBJ1-4 | - | - | TRBV29-1 | CSVGDIATNEKLFF | TGCAGCGTTGGGGACATTGCAACTAATGAAAAACTGTTTTTT
TRBJ2-7 | - | - | TRBV4-1 | CASSQGQAYEQYF | TGCGCCAGCAGCCAAGGACAGGCCTACGAGCAGTACTTC
TRBJ2-4 | few | - | TRBV11-2 | CASRLYQWDIQYF | TGTGCCAGCCGCCTATATCAGTGGGACATTCAGTACTTC
TRBJ1-1 | few | - | TRBV7-9 | CATTGTNTEAFF | TGTGCCACTACAGGGACGAACACTGAAGCTTTCTTT
TRBJ1-4 | few | - | TRBV9 | CASSPRDGNEKLFF | TGTGCCAGCAGCCCCAGGGACGGTAATGAAAAACTGTTTTTT
TRBJ2-3 | few | - | TRBV5-1 | CASNAGPLVADTQYF | TGCGCCAGCAACGCAGGGCCACTAGTGGCAGATACGCAGTATTTT
TRBJ2-1 | - | - | TRBV29-1 | CSARGQDGNNEQFF | TGCAGCGCCCGGGGGCAGGACGGCAACAATGAGCAGTTCTTC
TRBJ2-7 | few | TRBD1 | TRBV4-1 | CASSQDSGGLYEQYF | TGCGCCAGCAGCCAAGATTCAGGGGGCTTATACGAGCAGTACTTC
TRBJ1-1 | - | TRBD1 | TRBV3-1 | CASSQGQGYTF | TGTGCCAGCAGCCAGGGACAGGGGTACACCTTT
TRBJ2-1 | few | TRBD2 | TRBV5-1 | CASSSQAGGVDNEQFF | TGCGCCAGCAGCTCCCAAGCGGGAGGGGTAGATAATGAGCAGTTCTTC
TRBJ1-1 | few | TRBD1 | TRBV29-1 | CSVVGTGGAAEAFF | TGCAGCGTCGTTGGGACAGGGGGGGCCGCTGAAGCTTTCTTT
TRBJ1-3 | - | - | TRBV6-5 | CASTSGPQGTGNTIYF | TGTGCCAGCACCTCGGGCCCTCAGGGGACTGGAAACACCATATATTTT
TRBJ1-1 | - | - | TRBV7-9 | CASSSQEGAFF | TGTGCCAGCAGTTCCCAGGAGGGTGCTTTCTTT
TRBJ2-7 | - | TRBD2 | TRBV29-1 | CSVELAGRYEQYF | TGCAGCGTTGAACTAGCGGGCCGCTACGAGCAGTACTTC
TRBJ2-2 | few | TRBD1 | TRBV20-1 | CSAREPGQGLAGELFF | TGCAGTGCTAGAGAACCGGGACAGGGTCTCGCCGGGGAGCTGTTTTTT
TRBJ2-3 | few | - | TRBV7-2 | CASSRYSGTDTQYF | TGTGCCAGCAGCCGGTACAGTGGCACAGATACGCAGTATTTT
TRBJ2-5 | - | TRBD1 | TRBV2 | CASSEAGTVQETQYF | TGTGCCAGCAGTGAAGCCGGGACAGTCCAAGAGACCCAGTACTTC
TRBJ2-5 | once | - | TRBV12-3/TRBV12-4 | CASTSSNPTGVETQYF | TGTGCCAGCACCTCTTCTAATCCAACGGGAGTGGAGACCCAGTACTTC
TRBJ1-2 | few | - | TRBV28 | CASSLERGRAYGYTF | TGTGCCAGCAGCCTCGAGAGGGGCCGAGCCTATGGCTACACCTTC
TRBJ2-2 | - | TRBD2 | TRBV28 | CASSLWRLAGDSNTGELFF | TGTGCCAGCAGTTTATGGCGGCTAGCGGGGGACTCGAACACCGGGGAGCTGTTTTTT
TRBJ2-1 | - | TRBD2 | TRBV6-6 | CASSYSSGSPKGSYNEQFF | TGTGCCAGCAGTTACTCTAGCGGGAGCCCCAAGGGCTCCTACAATGAGCAGTTCTTC
TRBJ2-7 | - | TRBD2 | TRBV9 | CASSVGSAGGKQYF | TGTGCCAGCAGCGTAGGTTCTGCGGGAGGCAAGCAGTACTTC
TRBJ2-3 | - | - | TRBV6-5 | CASSYGVSTDTQYF | TGTGCCAGCAGTTACGGGGTGAGCACAGATACGCAGTATTTT
TRBJ1-6 | - | - | TRBV5-1 | CASSLVVDSPLHF | TGCGCCAGCAGCTTGGTGGTTGATTCACCCCTCCACTTT